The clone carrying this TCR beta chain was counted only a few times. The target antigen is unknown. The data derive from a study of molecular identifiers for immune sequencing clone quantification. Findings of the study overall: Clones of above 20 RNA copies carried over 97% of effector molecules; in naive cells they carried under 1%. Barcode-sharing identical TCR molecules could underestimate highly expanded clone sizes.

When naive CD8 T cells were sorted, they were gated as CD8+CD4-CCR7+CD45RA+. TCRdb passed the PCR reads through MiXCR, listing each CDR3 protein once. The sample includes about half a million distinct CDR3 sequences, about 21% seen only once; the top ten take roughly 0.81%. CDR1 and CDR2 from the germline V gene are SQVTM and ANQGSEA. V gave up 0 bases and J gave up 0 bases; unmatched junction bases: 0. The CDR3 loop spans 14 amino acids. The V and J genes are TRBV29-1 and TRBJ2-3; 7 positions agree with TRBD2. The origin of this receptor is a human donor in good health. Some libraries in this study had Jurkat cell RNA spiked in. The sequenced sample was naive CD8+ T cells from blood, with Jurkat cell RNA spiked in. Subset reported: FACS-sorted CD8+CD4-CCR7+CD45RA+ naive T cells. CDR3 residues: CSVEERGSTDTQYF. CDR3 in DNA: TGCAGCGTTGAAGAGCGGGGGAGCACAGATACGCAGTATTTT.